The rows below give T cell receptor beta chains drawn from one sample of a study of blood T cell repertoires in COVID-19. TCRdb's table, derived via immunoSEQ multiplex PCR, lists solely in-frame clones and lacks some. The data contain 50,000 to 65,000 clones, just over 85% of them singletons. Sequenced input: peripheral blood. The source is a man between 45 and 60 years old with active COVID-19. CDR3s include the opening cysteine and the closing phenylalanine or tryptophan. Fields, in order: clone size, V gene, D gene, J gene, CDR3 protein, CDR3 DNA. The D gene is left open where the match is weak. Not all rows give a size; the values are once, few, many and, for expanded clones, a class.

abundance: NA
v_gene: TRBV4-1
d_gene: TRBD1
j_gene: TRBJ1-3
CDR3aa: CASSQGPQGAGGNTIYF
CDR3nt: TGCGCCAGCAGCCAAGGCCCCCAGGGGGCGGGTGGAAACACCATATATTTT

abundance: NA
v_gene: TRBV4-1
d_gene: NA
j_gene: TRBJ1-2
CDR3aa: CASSPVPDSVYGYTF
CDR3nt: TGCGCCAGCAGCCCTGTCCCGGACAGCGTCTATGGCTACACCTTC

abundance: once
v_gene: TRBV6-2/TRBV6-3
d_gene: NA
j_gene: TRBJ1-5
CDR3aa: CASSLWGGSNQPQHF
CDR3nt: TGTGCCAGCAGCCTGTGGGGAGGGAGCAATCAGCCCCAGCATTTT

abundance: NA
v_gene: TRBV7-3
d_gene: TRBD2
j_gene: TRBJ2-3
CDR3aa: CASSPAGGRNTQYF
CDR3nt: TGTGCCAGCAGCCCAGCGGGGGGACGGAATACGCAGTATTTT

abundance: NA
v_gene: TRBV6-5
d_gene: TRBD1
j_gene: TRBJ1-1
CDR3aa: CASYRGAREGTEAFF
CDR3nt: TGTGCCAGCTACAGGGGGGCCAGGGAGGGGACTGAAGCTTTCTTT

abundance: once
v_gene: TRBV25-1
d_gene: TRBD2
j_gene: TRBJ2-2
CDR3aa: CASSEYPSGGNTGELFF
CDR3nt: TGTGCCAGCAGTGAATACCCTAGCGGGGGGAACACCGGGGAGCTGTTTTTT

abundance: NA
v_gene: TRBV24-1
d_gene: TRBD2
j_gene: TRBJ2-7
CDR3aa: CATSDRGLAGSYEQYF
CDR3nt: TGTGCCACCAGTGATCGGGGACTAGCGGGGTCTTACGAGCAGTACTTC

abundance: once
v_gene: TRBV6-6
d_gene: NA
j_gene: TRBJ2-1
CDR3aa: CASSIPDPTDEQFF
CDR3nt: TGTGCCAGCAGTATTCCCGATCCTACGGATGAGCAGTTCTTC

abundance: NA
v_gene: TRBV7-9
d_gene: NA
j_gene: TRBJ1-2
CDR3aa: CASSLFPRRRSPSNYGYTF
CDR3nt: TGTGCCAGCAGCTTATTCCCGCGGCGCAGAAGCCCTTCTAACTATGGCTACACCTTC

abundance: NA
v_gene: TRBV20-1
d_gene: TRBD2
j_gene: TRBJ2-7
CDR3aa: CSASGGLAGSYEQYF
CDR3nt: TGCAGTGCTAGTGGGGGACTAGCGGGATCCTACGAGCAGTACTTC

abundance: NA
v_gene: TRBV6-1
d_gene: TRBD2
j_gene: TRBJ2-4
CDR3aa: CASSESSSGKNIQYF
CDR3nt: TGTGCCAGCAGTGAAAGCTCTAGCGGGAAAAACATTCAGTACTTC

abundance: NA
v_gene: TRBV7-8
d_gene: TRBD2
j_gene: TRBJ2-7
CDR3aa: CASESGIDSYEQYF
CDR3nt: TGTGCCAGCGAAAGCGGGATTGACTCCTACGAGCAGTACTTC

abundance: NA
v_gene: TRBV6-5
d_gene: NA
j_gene: TRBJ2-7
CDR3aa: CASSSSGKAYEQYF
CDR3nt: TGTGCCAGCAGTTCCTCGGGCAAGGCCTACGAGCAGTACTTC

abundance: NA
v_gene: TRBV7-7
d_gene: NA
j_gene: TRBJ1-6
CDR3aa: CASSLGRGIGSPLHF
CDR3nt: TGTGCTAGCAGCTTAGGAAGGGGTATTGGCTCACCCCTCCACTTT

abundance: NA
v_gene: TRBV5-4
d_gene: NA
j_gene: TRBJ2-2
CDR3aa: CASSRGLAANTGELFF
CDR3nt: TGTGCCAGCAGCCGAGGGTTAGCGGCGAACACCGGGGAGCTGTTTTTT

abundance: NA
v_gene: TRBV2
d_gene: NA
j_gene: TRBJ2-3
CDR3aa: CATSAPGADTQYF
CDR3nt: TGTGCCACCTCAGCGCCAGGGGCAGATACGCAGTATTTT

abundance: NA
v_gene: TRBV19
d_gene: TRBD2
j_gene: TRBJ2-2
CDR3aa: CASSTPGLADNTGELFF
CDR3nt: TGTGCCAGCAGCACGCCCGGACTAGCGGATAACACCGGGGAGCTGTTTTTT

abundance: NA
v_gene: TRBV19
d_gene: TRBD1
j_gene: TRBJ2-2
CDR3aa: CASRTGGDTGELFF
CDR3nt: TGTGCCAGTAGGACAGGGGGCGACACCGGGGAGCTGTTTTTT

abundance: NA
v_gene: TRBV7-8
d_gene: NA
j_gene: TRBJ1-1
CDR3aa: CASSLGGGNTEAFF
CDR3nt: TGTGCCAGCAGCTTAGGGGGGGGGAACACTGAAGCTTTCTTT

abundance: NA
v_gene: TRBV30
d_gene: TRBD2
j_gene: TRBJ2-1
CDR3aa: CAWSGYTGGGRRPDEQFF
CDR3nt: TGTGCCTGGAGTGGTTACACGGGAGGGGGTCGGAGACCGGATGAGCAGTTCTTC

abundance: NA
v_gene: TRBV5-4
d_gene: TRBD2
j_gene: TRBJ2-5
CDR3aa: CASSLVLAVETQYF
CDR3nt: TGTGCCAGCAGCTTGGTACTAGCGGTAGAGACCCAGTACTTC

abundance: NA
v_gene: TRBV6-5
d_gene: NA
j_gene: TRBJ1-3
CDR3aa: CASSYSGSRNTIYF
CDR3nt: TGTGCCAGCAGTTACTCGGGCAGCCGAAACACCATATATTTT

abundance: once
v_gene: TRBV28
d_gene: TRBD2
j_gene: TRBJ2-1
CDR3aa: CASSLLAEPTYNEQFF
CDR3nt: TGTGCCAGCAGTTTACTAGCGGAGCCCACCTACAATGAGCAGTTCTTC

abundance: few
v_gene: TRBV12-1
d_gene: NA
j_gene: TRBJ2-2
CDR3aa: CASSSTSGRGTTNTGELFF
CDR3nt: TGTGCCAGCAGCTCGACTAGCGGGAGAGGGACGACGAACACCGGGGAGCTGTTTTTT

abundance: once
v_gene: TRBV2
d_gene: NA
j_gene: TRBJ2-4
CDR3aa: CASSGRGPKNIQYF
CDR3nt: TGTGCCAGCAGTGGGAGGGGGCCCAAAAACATTCAGTACTTC

abundance: NA
v_gene: TRBV21-1
d_gene: NA
j_gene: TRBJ2-6
CDR3aa: CASSARGGPGANVLTF
CDR3nt: TGTGCCAGCAGCGCGCGGGGGGGCCCTGGGGCCAACGTCCTGACTTTC

abundance: NA
v_gene: TRBV5-6
d_gene: TRBD2
j_gene: TRBJ2-7
CDR3aa: CASSLALSLAGFGGEQYF
CDR3nt: TGTGCCAGCAGCTTGGCTCTCTCCCTAGCGGGGTTCGGCGGGGAGCAGTACTTC

abundance: NA
v_gene: TRBV6-5
d_gene: TRBD1
j_gene: TRBJ1-1
CDR3aa: CASRVDRMRTEAFF
CDR3nt: TGTGCCAGCAGGGTGGACAGGATGAGGACTGAAGCTTTCTTT

abundance: NA
v_gene: TRBV25-1
d_gene: TRBD1
j_gene: TRBJ1-5
CDR3aa: CASRGQGLNQPQHF
CDR3nt: TGTGCCAGCAGGGGACAGGGGCTCAATCAGCCCCAGCATTTT

abundance: few
v_gene: TRBV9
d_gene: TRBD1
j_gene: TRBJ2-1
CDR3aa: CASSDTTHGTVTSSYNEQFF
CDR3nt: TGTGCCAGCAGCGACACCACGCACGGGACAGTTACGTCCTCCTACAATGAGCAGTTCTTC

abundance: NA
v_gene: TRBV7-2
d_gene: NA
j_gene: TRBJ2-3
CDR3aa: CASSLEAGTQYF
CDR3nt: TGTGCCAGCAGCTTAGAGGCGGGTACGCAGTATTTT

abundance: once
v_gene: TRBV7-8
d_gene: TRBD1
j_gene: TRBJ1-2
CDR3aa: CASSPHRGLGYGYTF
CDR3nt: TGTGCCAGCAGCCCCCACAGGGGGCTAGGCTATGGCTACACCTTC

abundance: NA
v_gene: TRBV7-9
d_gene: NA
j_gene: TRBJ1-1
CDR3aa: CASSGREAFEAFF
CDR3nt: TGTGCCAGCAGTGGTCGGGAGGCGTTTGAAGCTTTCTTT

abundance: NA
v_gene: TRBV28
d_gene: TRBD2
j_gene: TRBJ2-1
CDR3aa: CASSRARERNEQFF
CDR3nt: TGTGCCAGCAGCCGAGCGCGGGAGCGGAATGAGCAGTTCTTC

abundance: once
v_gene: TRBV24-1
d_gene: TRBD1
j_gene: TRBJ2-2
CDR3aa: CATSDPGTGSTGELFF
CDR3nt: TGTGCCACCAGTGATCCCGGGACAGGGTCGACCGGGGAGCTGTTTTTT

abundance: once
v_gene: TRBV6-5
d_gene: TRBD1
j_gene: TRBJ1-6
CDR3aa: CASSKKTDRAVPLHF
CDR3nt: TGTGCCAGCAGTAAGAAAACCGACAGGGCTGTACCCCTCCACTTT

abundance: NA
v_gene: TRBV3-1/TRBV3-2
d_gene: TRBD1
j_gene: TRBJ1-6
CDR3aa: CASSPDRVYNSPLHF
CDR3nt: TGTGCCAGCAGCCCGGACAGGGTCTATAATTCACCCCTCCACTTT

abundance: NA
v_gene: TRBV7-2
d_gene: NA
j_gene: TRBJ1-1
CDR3aa: CASSLANSFEAFF
CDR3nt: TGTGCCAGCAGCTTAGCGAACAGTTTTGAAGCTTTCTTT

abundance: few
v_gene: TRBV7-2
d_gene: NA
j_gene: TRBJ2-5
CDR3aa: CASSLVPRGVETQYF
CDR3nt: TGTGCCAGCAGCTTAGTGCCGCGGGGTGTGGAGACCCAGTACTTC

abundance: NA
v_gene: TRBV28
d_gene: NA
j_gene: TRBJ2-7
CDR3aa: CASSSPSLTGSYEQYF
CDR3nt: TGTGCCAGCAGTTCCCCCTCCTTGACGGGGTCCTACGAGCAGTACTTC

abundance: NA
v_gene: TRBV28
d_gene: NA
j_gene: TRBJ2-7
CDR3aa: CASSLMRDEQYF
CDR3nt: TGTGCCAGCAGTTTAATGCGGGACGAGCAGTACTTC

abundance: NA
v_gene: TRBV7-3
d_gene: TRBD2
j_gene: TRBJ2-1
CDR3aa: CASSSQAGVGYNEQFF
CDR3nt: TGTGCCAGCAGCTCTCAAGCGGGGGTGGGATACAATGAGCAGTTCTTC

abundance: NA
v_gene: TRBV11-2
d_gene: TRBD2
j_gene: TRBJ2-5
CDR3aa: CASSPNAGGDETQYF
CDR3nt: TGTGCCAGCAGCCCGAATGCGGGGGGTGATGAGACCCAGTACTTC

abundance: NA
v_gene: TRBV3-1/TRBV3-2
d_gene: NA
j_gene: TRBJ2-2
CDR3aa: CASSQGWGVAGELFF
CDR3nt: TGTGCCAGCAGCCAAGGATGGGGAGTAGCGGGGGAGCTGTTTTTT

abundance: NA
v_gene: TRBV11-2
d_gene: TRBD2
j_gene: TRBJ2-2
CDR3aa: CASSHSGTSRFPGELFF
CDR3nt: TGTGCCAGCAGCCACTCTGGGACTAGCAGATTTCCCGGGGAGCTGTTTTTT

abundance: NA
v_gene: TRBV5-6
d_gene: NA
j_gene: TRBJ1-2
CDR3aa: CASSRRTAIYGYTF
CDR3nt: TGTGCCAGCAGCCGTCGGACAGCTATCTATGGCTACACCTTC

abundance: NA
v_gene: TRBV7-2
d_gene: NA
j_gene: TRBJ2-6
CDR3aa: CASSSFSGSGANVLTF
CDR3nt: TGTGCCAGCAGCTCCTTTAGCGGCTCTGGGGCCAACGTCCTGACTTTC

abundance: NA
v_gene: TRBV5-1
d_gene: NA
j_gene: TRBJ2-3
CDR3aa: CASSSDRGKDTQYF
CDR3nt: TGCGCCAGCAGCTCGGACAGAGGTAAAGATACGCAGTATTTT

abundance: NA
v_gene: TRBV19
d_gene: NA
j_gene: TRBJ1-4
CDR3aa: CASANQQGTNEKLFF
CDR3nt: TGTGCCAGTGCAAACCAACAGGGAACTAATGAAAAACTGTTTTTT

abundance: NA
v_gene: TRBV5-1
d_gene: NA
j_gene: TRBJ1-2
CDR3aa: CASSLDSNYGYTF
CDR3nt: TGCGCCAGCAGCTTGGACAGTAACTATGGCTACACCTTC

abundance: NA
v_gene: TRBV21-1
d_gene: NA
j_gene: TRBJ2-1
CDR3aa: CASSKGRVAGGFYNEQFF
CDR3nt: TGTGCCAGCAGCAAAGGTAGAGTAGCGGGAGGTTTCTACAATGAGCAGTTCTTC

abundance: NA
v_gene: TRBV9
d_gene: TRBD2
j_gene: TRBJ2-2
CDR3aa: CASSASTSPGTGELFF
CDR3nt: TGTGCCAGCAGCGCTTCGACTAGCCCGGGCACCGGGGAGCTGTTTTTT

abundance: NA
v_gene: TRBV7-8
d_gene: TRBD2
j_gene: TRBJ2-7
CDR3aa: CASSLVRLAGGLSYEQYF
CDR3nt: TGTGCCAGCAGCTTAGTACGGCTAGCGGGGGGCCTTTCCTACGAGCAGTACTTC

abundance: NA
v_gene: TRBV18
d_gene: TRBD1
j_gene: TRBJ2-5
CDR3aa: CASSLQGAETQYF
CDR3nt: TGTGCCAGCTCACTACAGGGGGCAGAGACCCAGTACTTC